These 3 T cell receptor beta chains were all obtained from the same sample, sequenced in a study of CD8+CD57+ T cells in acquired aplastic anemia. Genomic DNA was employed as the template in profiling TCR beta VDJ and CDR3. TCRdb redid the calling of the reads with MiXCR, one entry per CDR3 protein. The repertoire has some 160,000 distinct CDR3 sequences, around half of them found once; the top ten carry 3.2%. Before being chosen for sequencing, patients had shown CD8+CD57+ cell expansion by flow cytometry. Sequenced sample: sorted CD4+, CD8+, or CD8+CD57+ T cells (not recorded which) from PBMCs. These receptors were taken from a human donor with aplastic anemia.

The table lists this clonotype with a few counts. This chain connects TRBV2 to TRBJ2-5, with a tentative D call TRBD1 (6 bases). V was clipped by 4 bases and J by 5 bases, with 11 bases between them. CDR1 SNHLY and CDR2 FYNNEI come from the germline V gene. The CDR3 runs to 13 residues. CDR3 amino acids: CASSAGTLETQYF. The CDR3 nucleotides read TGTGCCAGCAGTGCCGGGACACTTGAGACCCAGTACTTC.

This clonotype showed up many times. The chain links TRBV20-1 to TRBJ2-3, with 14 positions matching TRBD2. V lost 1 base, J lost 0 bases, and 0 bases stayed unmatched. The CDR3 is 16 residues long. Germline V gene sequence: CDR1 DFQATT, CDR2 SNEGSKA (reference sequence). CDR3 amino acids: CSARGLAGGSTDTQYF. The DNA of the CDR3 is TGCAGTGCTAGAGGACTAGCGGGAGGGAGCACAGATACGCAGTATTTT.

This rearrangement joins TRBV7-8 to TRBJ2-3; D might be TRBD1 (5 bases). In germline, CDR1 is SGHVS, CDR2 FQNEAQ. V was trimmed by 5 bases and J by 1 base, leaving 16 bases between them. The CDR3 covers 16 residues. CDR3 nucleotides: TGTGCCAGCAGCCCGACGTTGGGGCGGCGCACAGATACGCAGTATTTT. Its translation: CASSPTLGRRTDTQYF.